This entry describes one T cell receptor (beta chain). The sample originates from a study of shared T cell receptors in the human thymus. In germline, CDR1 is MNHEY, CDR2 SVGAGI. The CDR3 runs to 14 residues. After removal of 0 bases from V and 6 bases from J, the junction contained 4 bases not matched to a gene. The data were produced by immunoSEQ multiplex PCR, yet TCRdb's version contains in-frame clones alone and is incomplete. The data hold 640,000 or so clones, with about 87% observed a single time. The same data also contributed to another study, on human thymus T cells. According to that study: Each of the donors was a healthy Finnish infant who was undergoing open corrective cardiac surgery for congenital heart defects. Corrective heart surgery yielded the resections from which the thymus tissue came. Thymic as well as blood repertoires seemed to favor certain V and J genes unevenly.

The chain is built from TRBV6-5 and TRBJ1-1; 7 bases fit TRBD1. Material for sequencing was thymocytes. The TCR sequence derives from a boy younger than two with a congenital heart defect. The CDR3 region has the DNA TGTGCCAGCAGTTACTCGAGGGGGCGGGCTGAAGCTTTCTTT. This gives the protein CASSYSRGRAEAFF.